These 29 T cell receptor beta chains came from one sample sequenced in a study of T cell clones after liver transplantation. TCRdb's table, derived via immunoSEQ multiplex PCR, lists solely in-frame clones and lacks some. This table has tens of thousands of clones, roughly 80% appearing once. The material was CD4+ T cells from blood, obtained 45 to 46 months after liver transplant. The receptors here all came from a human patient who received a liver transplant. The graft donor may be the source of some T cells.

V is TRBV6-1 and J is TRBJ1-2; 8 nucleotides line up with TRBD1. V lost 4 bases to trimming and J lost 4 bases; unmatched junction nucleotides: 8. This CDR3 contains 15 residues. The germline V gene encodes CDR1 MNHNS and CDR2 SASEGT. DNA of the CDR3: TGTGCCAGCAGTGCCGGGACAGGTTATTCCTATGGCTACACCTTC. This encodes CASSAGTGYSYGYTF.

The CDR3 loop reads CASRGRTLSGNTIYF. The CDR3 bases are TGTGCCAGCAGGGGCAGGACCTTGTCCGGAAACACCATATATTTT. V and J are TRBV2 and TRBJ1-3; D not certain. The CDR3 is 15 residues long. V was cut by 6 bases and J by 4 bases, with 16 bases left in between. CDR1 SNHLY and CDR2 FYNNEI come from the germline V gene.

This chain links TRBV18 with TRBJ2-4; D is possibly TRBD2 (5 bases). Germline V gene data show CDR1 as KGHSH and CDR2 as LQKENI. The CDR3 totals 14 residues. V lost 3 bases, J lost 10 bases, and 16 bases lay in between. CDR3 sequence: CASSPGSPALIQYF. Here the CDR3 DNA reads TGTGCCAGCTCACCGGGGAGTCCAGCCCTTATTCAGTACTTC.

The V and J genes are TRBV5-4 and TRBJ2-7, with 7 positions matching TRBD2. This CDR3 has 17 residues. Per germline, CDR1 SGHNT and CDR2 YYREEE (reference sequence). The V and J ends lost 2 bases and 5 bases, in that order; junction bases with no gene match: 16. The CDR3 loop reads CASSLKLASQSGNEQYF. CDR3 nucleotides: TGTGCCAGCAGCTTAAAACTAGCGAGCCAGTCTGGGAACGAGCAGTACTTC.

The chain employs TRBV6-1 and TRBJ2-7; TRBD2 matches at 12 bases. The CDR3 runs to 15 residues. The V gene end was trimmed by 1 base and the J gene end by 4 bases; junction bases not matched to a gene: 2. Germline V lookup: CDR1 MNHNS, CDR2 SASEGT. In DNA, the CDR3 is TGTGCCAGCAGTGAAGGACTAGCGGGAGTGTACGAGCAGTACTTC. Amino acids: CASSEGLAGVYEQYF.

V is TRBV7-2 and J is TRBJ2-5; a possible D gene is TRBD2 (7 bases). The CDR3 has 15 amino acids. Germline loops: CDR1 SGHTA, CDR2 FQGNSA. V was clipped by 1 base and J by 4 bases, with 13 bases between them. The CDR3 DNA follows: TGTGCCAGCAGCTTAGAGGGGGGGATGAGAGAGACCCAGTACTTC. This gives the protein CASSLEGGMRETQYF.

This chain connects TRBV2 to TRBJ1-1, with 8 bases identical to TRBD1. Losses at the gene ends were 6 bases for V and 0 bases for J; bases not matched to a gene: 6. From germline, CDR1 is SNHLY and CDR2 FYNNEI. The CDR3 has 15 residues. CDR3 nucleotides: TGTGCCAGCAGACCCGGACAGGGTATGAACACTGAAGCTTTCTTT. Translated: CASRPGQGMNTEAFF.

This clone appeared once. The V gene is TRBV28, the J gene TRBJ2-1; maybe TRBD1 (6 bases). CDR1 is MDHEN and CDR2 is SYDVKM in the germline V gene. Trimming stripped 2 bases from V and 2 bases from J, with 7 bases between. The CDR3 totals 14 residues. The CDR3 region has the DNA TGTGCCAGCAGTTTAGCAGGGGCCTACAATGAGCAGTTCTTC. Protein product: CASSLAGAYNEQFF.

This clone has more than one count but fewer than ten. The CDR3 protein is CASSHPDFTEAFF. The CDR3 nucleotides are TGCGCCAGCAGCCATCCGGACTTCACTGAAGCTTTCTTT. The chain joins TRBV4-1 to TRBJ1-1; D gene unclear. Germline CDR1 MGHRA, CDR2 YSYEKL. The CDR3 runs to 13 residues. Trimming took off 3 bases at V and 4 bases at J, with 9 bases between the two ends.

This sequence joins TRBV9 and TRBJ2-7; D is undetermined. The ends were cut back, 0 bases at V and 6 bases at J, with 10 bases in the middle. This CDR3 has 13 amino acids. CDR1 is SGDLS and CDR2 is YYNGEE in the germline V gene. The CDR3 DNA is TGTGCCAGCAGCGTAGATATCAAACTCGAGCAGTACTTC. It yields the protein CASSVDIKLEQYF.

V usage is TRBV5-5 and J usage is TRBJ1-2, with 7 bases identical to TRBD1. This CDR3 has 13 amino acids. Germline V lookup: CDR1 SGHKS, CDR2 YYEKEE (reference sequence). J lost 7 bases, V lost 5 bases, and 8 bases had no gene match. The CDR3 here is CASSRTGEGGYTF. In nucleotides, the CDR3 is TGTGCCAGCAGTCGAACAGGGGAGGGTGGCTACACCTTC. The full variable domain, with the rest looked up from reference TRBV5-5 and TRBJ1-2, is DAGVTQSPTHLIKTRGQQVTLRCSPISGHKSVSWYQQVLGQGPQFIFQYYEKEERGRGNFPDRFSARQFPNYSSELNVNALLLGDSALYLCASSRTGEGGYTFGSGTRLTVV.

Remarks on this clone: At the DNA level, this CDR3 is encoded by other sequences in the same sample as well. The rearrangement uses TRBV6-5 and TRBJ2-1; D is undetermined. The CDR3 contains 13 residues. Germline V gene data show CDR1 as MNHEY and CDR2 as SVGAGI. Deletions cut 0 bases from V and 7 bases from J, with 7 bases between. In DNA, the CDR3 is TGTGCCAGCAGTTACTCGATGAGAAATGAGCAGTTCTTC. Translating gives CASSYSMRNEQFF.

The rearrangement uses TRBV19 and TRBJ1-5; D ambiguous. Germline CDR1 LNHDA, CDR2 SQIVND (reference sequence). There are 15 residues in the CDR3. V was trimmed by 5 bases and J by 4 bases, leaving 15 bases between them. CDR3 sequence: CASSSDRGRNQPQHF. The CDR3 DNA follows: TGTGCCAGTAGTTCGGACCGGGGAAGAAATCAGCCCCAGCATTTT.

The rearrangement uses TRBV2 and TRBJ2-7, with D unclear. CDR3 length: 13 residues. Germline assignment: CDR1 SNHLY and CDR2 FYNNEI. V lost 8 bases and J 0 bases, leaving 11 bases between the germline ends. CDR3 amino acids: CASAFPSSYEQYF. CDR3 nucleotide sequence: TGTGCCAGCGCCTTCCCTAGCTCCTACGAGCAGTACTTC.

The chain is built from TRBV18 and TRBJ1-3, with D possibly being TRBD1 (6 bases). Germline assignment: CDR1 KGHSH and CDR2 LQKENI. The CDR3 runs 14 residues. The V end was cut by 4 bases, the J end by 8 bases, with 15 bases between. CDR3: CASSLNRRGDTIYF. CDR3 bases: TGTGCCAGCTCACTAAACCGCAGGGGAGACACCATATATTTT.

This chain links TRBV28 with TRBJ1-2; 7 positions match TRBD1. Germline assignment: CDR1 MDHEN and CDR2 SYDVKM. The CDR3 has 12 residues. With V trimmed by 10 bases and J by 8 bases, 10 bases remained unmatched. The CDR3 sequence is CATQGGWDGYTF. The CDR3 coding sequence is TGTGCCACCCAGGGGGGATGGGACGGCTACACCTTC.

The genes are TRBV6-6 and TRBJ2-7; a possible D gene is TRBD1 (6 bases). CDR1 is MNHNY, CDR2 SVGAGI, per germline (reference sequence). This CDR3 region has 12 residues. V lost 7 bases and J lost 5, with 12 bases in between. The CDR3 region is CASKTGNDEQYF. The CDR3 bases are TGTGCCAGCAAAACAGGGAACGACGAGCAGTACTTC.

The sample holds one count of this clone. In DNA, the CDR3 is TGCAGTCCCAGGATGGGGGATACGCAGTATTTT. Translated, it gives CSPRMGDTQYF. The rearrangement joins TRBV20-1 to TRBJ2-3; no reliable D call. The V end was cut by 8 bases, the J end by 6 bases, with 12 bases between. CDR3 size: 11 residues. Germline CDR1 DFQATT, CDR2 SNEGSKA (reference sequence).

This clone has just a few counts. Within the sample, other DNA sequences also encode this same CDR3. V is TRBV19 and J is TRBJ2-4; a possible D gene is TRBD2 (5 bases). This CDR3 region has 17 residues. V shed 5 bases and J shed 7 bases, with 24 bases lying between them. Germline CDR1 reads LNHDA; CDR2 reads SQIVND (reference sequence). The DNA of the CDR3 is TGTGCCAGTAGTTTGCGACCCATAGCGACACCTGATAACATTCAGTACTTC. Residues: CASSLRPIATPDNIQYF.

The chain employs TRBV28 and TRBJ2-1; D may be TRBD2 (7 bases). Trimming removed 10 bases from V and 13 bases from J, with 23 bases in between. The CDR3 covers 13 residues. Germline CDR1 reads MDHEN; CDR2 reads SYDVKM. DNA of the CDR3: TGTGCCACCATGTTGGGGGGCGGGAGCCAACAGTTCTTC. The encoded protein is CATMLGGGSQQFF.

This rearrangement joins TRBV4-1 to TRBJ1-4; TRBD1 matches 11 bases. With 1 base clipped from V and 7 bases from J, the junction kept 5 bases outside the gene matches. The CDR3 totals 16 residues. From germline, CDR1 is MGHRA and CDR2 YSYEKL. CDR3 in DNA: TGCGCCAGCAGCCAAGCCGGACAGGGGGCTTTTGAAAAACTGTTTTTT. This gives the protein CASSQAGQGAFEKLFF.

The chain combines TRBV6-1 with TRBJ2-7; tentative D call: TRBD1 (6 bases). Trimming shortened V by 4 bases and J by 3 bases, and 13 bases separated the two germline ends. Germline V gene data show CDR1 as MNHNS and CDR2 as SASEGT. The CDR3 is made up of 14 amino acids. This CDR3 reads CASSGTGSNYEQYF. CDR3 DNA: TGTGCCAGCAGTGGAACAGGGTCGAACTACGAGCAGTACTTC.

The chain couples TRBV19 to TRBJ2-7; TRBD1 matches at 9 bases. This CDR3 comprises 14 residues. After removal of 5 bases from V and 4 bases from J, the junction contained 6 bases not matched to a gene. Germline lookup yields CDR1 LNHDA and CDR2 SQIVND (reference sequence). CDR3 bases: TGTGCCAGTAGTGTACAGGGGGCGCTTTACGAGCAGTACTTC. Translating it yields CASSVQGALYEQYF.

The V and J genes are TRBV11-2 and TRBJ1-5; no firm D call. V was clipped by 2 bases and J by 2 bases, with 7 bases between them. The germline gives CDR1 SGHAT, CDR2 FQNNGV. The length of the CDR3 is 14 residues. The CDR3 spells CASSLLGGNQPQHF. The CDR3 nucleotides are TGTGCCAGCAGCTTATTAGGAGGCAATCAGCCCCAGCATTTT.

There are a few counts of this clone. CDR3 in DNA: TGCGCCAGCAGCTTGCAACTAGCGGGAGGGGATGAGCAGTTCTTC. Amino acids: CASSLQLAGGDEQFF. The rearrangement links TRBV5-1 to TRBJ2-1, with 13 bases lining up with TRBD2. Trimming removed 1 base from V and 8 bases from J; junction bases left unmatched: 3. Germline V lookup: CDR1 SGHRS, CDR2 YFSETQ. CDR3 length: 15 amino acids.

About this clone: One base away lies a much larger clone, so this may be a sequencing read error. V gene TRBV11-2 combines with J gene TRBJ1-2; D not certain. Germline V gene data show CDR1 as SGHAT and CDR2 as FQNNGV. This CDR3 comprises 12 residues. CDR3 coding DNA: TGCGCCAGCAGCCAAGCAAACTATGGTTACACCTTC. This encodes CASSQANYGYTF.

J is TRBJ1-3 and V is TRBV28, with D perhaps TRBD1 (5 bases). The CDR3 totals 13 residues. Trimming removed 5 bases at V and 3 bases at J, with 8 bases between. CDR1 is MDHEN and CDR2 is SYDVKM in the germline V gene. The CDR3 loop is CASSRGYGNTIYF. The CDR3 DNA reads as TGTGCCAGCAGTAGGGGTTATGGAAACACCATATATTTT.

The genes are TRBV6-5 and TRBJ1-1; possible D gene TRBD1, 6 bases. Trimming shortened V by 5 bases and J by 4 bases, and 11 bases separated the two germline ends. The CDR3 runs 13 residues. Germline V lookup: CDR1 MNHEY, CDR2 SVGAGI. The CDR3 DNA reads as TGTGCCAGCAGTCTCCGCAGGGGCACTGAAGCTTTCTTT. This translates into CASSLRRGTEAFF.

DNA for the CDR3: TGTGCCAGCAGCCCGACAGGGCTTCGCACAGATACGCAGTATTTT. It specifies CASSPTGLRTDTQYF. J is TRBJ2-3 and V is TRBV11-2; 7 nucleotides align to TRBD1. Per germline, CDR1 SGHAT and CDR2 FQNNGV. Trimming at V came to 5 bases and at J to 1 base, leaving 6 bases not matched to a gene. The CDR3 loop spans 15 amino acids.